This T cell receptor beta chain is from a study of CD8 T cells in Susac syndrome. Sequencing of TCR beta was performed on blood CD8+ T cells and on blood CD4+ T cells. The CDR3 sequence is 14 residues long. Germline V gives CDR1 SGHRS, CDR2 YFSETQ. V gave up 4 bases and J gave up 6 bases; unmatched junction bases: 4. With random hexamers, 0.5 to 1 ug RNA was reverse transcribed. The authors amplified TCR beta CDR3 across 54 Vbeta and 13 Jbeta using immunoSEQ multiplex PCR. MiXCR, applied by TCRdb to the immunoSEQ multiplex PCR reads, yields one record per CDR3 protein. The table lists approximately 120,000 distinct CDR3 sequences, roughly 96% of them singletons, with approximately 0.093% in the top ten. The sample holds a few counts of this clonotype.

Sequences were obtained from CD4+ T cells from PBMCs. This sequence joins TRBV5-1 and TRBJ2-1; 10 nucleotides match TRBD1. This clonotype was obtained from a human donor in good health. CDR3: CASSPRDRGNEQFF. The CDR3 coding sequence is TGCGCCAGCAGCCCCCGGGACAGGGGCAATGAGCAGTTCTTC.